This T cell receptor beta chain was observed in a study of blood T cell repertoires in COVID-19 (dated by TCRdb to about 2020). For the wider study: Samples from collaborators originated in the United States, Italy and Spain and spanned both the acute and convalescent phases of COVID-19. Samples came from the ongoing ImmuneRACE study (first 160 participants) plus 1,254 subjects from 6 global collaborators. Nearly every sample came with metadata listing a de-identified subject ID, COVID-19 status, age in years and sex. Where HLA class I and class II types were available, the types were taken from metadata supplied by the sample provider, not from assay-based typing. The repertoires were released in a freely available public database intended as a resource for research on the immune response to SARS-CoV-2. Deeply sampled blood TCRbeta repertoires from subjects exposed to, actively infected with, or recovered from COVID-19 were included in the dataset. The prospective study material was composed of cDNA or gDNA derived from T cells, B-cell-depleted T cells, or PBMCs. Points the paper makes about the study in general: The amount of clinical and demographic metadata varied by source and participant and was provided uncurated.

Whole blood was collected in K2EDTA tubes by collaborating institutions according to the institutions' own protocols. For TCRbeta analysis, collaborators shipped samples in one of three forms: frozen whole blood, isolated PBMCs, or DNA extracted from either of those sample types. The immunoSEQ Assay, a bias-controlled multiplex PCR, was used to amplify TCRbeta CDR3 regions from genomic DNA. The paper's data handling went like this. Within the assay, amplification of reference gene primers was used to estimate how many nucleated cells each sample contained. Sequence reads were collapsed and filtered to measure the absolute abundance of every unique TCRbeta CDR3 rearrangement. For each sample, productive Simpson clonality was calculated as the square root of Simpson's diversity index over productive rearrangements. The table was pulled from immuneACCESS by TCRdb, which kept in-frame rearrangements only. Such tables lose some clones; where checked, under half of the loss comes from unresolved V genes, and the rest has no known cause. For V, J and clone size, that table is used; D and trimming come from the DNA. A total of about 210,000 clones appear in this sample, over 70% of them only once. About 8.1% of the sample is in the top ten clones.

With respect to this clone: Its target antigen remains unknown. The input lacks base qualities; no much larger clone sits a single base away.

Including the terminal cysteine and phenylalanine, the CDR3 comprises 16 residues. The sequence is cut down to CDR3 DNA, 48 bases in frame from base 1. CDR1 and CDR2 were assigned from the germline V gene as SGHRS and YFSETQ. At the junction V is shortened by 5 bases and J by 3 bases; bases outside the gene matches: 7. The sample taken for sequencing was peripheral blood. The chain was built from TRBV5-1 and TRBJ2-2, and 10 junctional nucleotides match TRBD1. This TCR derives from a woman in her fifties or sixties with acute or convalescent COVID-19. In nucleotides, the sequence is TGCGCCAGCAGGACGACAGGGGGCGGTGACACCGGGGAGCTGTTTTTT. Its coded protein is CASRTTGGGDTGELFF.